These 32 T cell receptor beta chains originate from one sample sequenced in a study of T-cell memory formation after mild COVID-19. MiXCR, run by TCRdb on the 5' RACE reads, gives a single entry per CDR3 protein. The table has 580,000 or so distinct CDR3 sequences, 17% seen once. Sequenced sample: PBMCs or a T cell subset sorted from them (not recorded which). The receptors derive from an adult woman who had mild COVID-19 (a few samples of this study predate the infection). Cell type and time point are not known.

This clonotype was recorded a few times. The chain's CDR3 is CASSLTSGGGVNIQYF. CDR3 DNA sequence: TGTGCCAGCAGCCTAACTAGCGGGGGGGGAGTAAACATTCAGTACTTC. The chain couples TRBV7-2 to TRBJ2-4; TRBD2 agrees at 13 bases. The CDR3 runs 16 residues. Germline trimming cut 5 bases from V and 6 bases from J; bases unmatched to any gene: 7. Germline values: CDR1 SGHTA, CDR2 FQGNSA.

This clonotype was observed many times. The chain is built from TRBV27 and TRBJ2-1; no reliable D call. This CDR3 region has 16 residues. Trimming stripped 0 bases from V and 0 bases from J, with 9 bases between. The germline V gene has CDR1 MNHEY and CDR2 SMNVEV (reference sequence). The CDR3 DNA reads as TGTGCCAGCAGTTTATCTCTGATGCACTCCTACAATGAGCAGTTCTTC. Translating it yields CASSLSLMHSYNEQFF.

Only a few counts were recorded for this clonotype. The J gene is TRBJ1-5, the V gene TRBV20-1; 10 bases align to TRBD1. The germline gives CDR1 DFQATT, CDR2 SNEGSKA (reference sequence). The V gene end was trimmed by 0 bases and the J gene end by 3 bases; junction bases not matched to a gene: 5. This CDR3 spans 16 amino acids. CDR3: CSARDPGTGDNQPQHF. The CDR3 DNA sequence: TGCAGTGCTAGAGATCCCGGGACAGGGGACAATCAGCCCCAGCATTTT.

V gene TRBV5-1 combines with J gene TRBJ2-3, with 7 positions matching TRBD1. CDR1 is SGHRS, CDR2 YFSETQ, per germline. V lost 7 bases and J lost 0; bases outside the gene matches: 8. The CDR3 length is 15 residues. The chain's CDR3 is CASCPQGPSTDTQYF. CDR3 coding DNA: TGCGCCAGCTGCCCACAGGGGCCCAGCACAGATACGCAGTATTTT.

This clonotype was seen a handful of times. The chain employs TRBV29-1 and TRBJ1-1; D call uncertain. The V gene lost 1 base and the J gene lost 2 bases, with 14 bases spanning the gap. Looked up from germline, CDR1 is SQVTM and CDR2 is ANQGSEA. The CDR3 loop spans 15 amino acids. In nucleotides, the CDR3 is TGCAGCGTTGAAGGTCCTCTCGGGGTTAACACTGAAGCTTTCTTT. It encodes CSVEGPLGVNTEAFF.

This clonotype was recorded at least ten times. This chain connects TRBV5-4 to TRBJ1-6, with D tentatively TRBD1 (5 bases). Germline-derived CDR1 and CDR2 are SGHNT and YYREEE (reference sequence). The CDR3 loop spans 15 amino acids. Trimming stripped 2 bases from V and 5 bases from J, with 11 bases between. The CDR3 region is CASSLRTPDNSPLHF. The CDR3 DNA sequence: TGTGCCAGCAGCTTACGGACACCGGATAATTCACCCCTCCACTTT.

The table lists this clonotype with a few counts. The CDR3 loop reads CASSRDTGPLFSGYTF. CDR3 DNA sequence: TGTGCCAGCAGTCGGGATACTGGGCCGCTCTTCTCTGGCTACACCTTC. V gene TRBV12-3 or TRBV12-4 combines with J gene TRBJ1-2, with D unresolved. The ends were cut back, 5 bases at V and 7 bases at J, with 23 bases in the middle. The CDR3 extends over 16 amino acids.

CDR3 region: CASSPSPGTGFNSYEQYF. DNA of the CDR3: TGTGCCAGCAGTCCAAGTCCCGGGACAGGATTCAACTCCTACGAGCAGTACTTC. The rearrangement links TRBV12-3 or TRBV12-4 to TRBJ2-7; 8 bases agree with TRBD1. CDR3 length equals 18 residues. Trimming removed 5 bases from V and 0 bases from J; junction bases left unmatched: 15.

This clonotype was detected a few times. The chain has TRBV12-3 or TRBV12-4 and TRBJ1-1, with D maybe TRBD1 (5 bases). The CDR3 is 14 residues long. V was clipped by 3 bases and J by 1 base, with 9 bases between them. Written as DNA, the CDR3 is TGTGCCAGCAGTTTCCAGGGAAAGAACACTGAAGCTTTCTTT. Translating it yields CASSFQGKNTEAFF.

The chain recombines TRBV19 with TRBJ2-1; 9 bases match TRBD2. V was clipped by 0 bases and J by 6 bases; unmatched bases: 6. Germline V lookup: CDR1 LNHDA, CDR2 SQIVND (reference sequence). This CDR3 contains 16 residues. In DNA, the CDR3 is TGTGCCAGTAGTATAGATTGGCGGGGGGGCTTCAATGAGCAGTTCTTC. Protein: CASSIDWRGGFNEQFF.

This clonotype was detected a few times. The chain uses TRBV7-9 and TRBJ1-4; TRBD1 might be the D (5 bases). The CDR3 is made up of 15 amino acids. CDR1 is SEHNR and CDR2 is FQNEAQ in the germline V gene (reference sequence). Trimming left V 5 bases short and J 4 bases short, with 14 bases between. CDR3 amino acids: CASSPAGTVNEKLFF. CDR3 DNA sequence: TGTGCCAGCAGCCCTGCCGGGACGGTTAATGAAAAACTGTTTTTT.

In this sample, this clonotype turned up many times. The chain is built from TRBV5-5 and TRBJ1-1; possibly TRBD1 for D (5 bases). The CDR3 sequence is 15 residues long. The germline V gene encodes CDR1 SGHKS and CDR2 YYEKEE (reference sequence). The V end lost 4 bases, the J end lost 1 base, and 14 bases lay between the germline ends. The CDR3 spells CASSRTQVGNTEAFF. CDR3 bases: TGTGCCAGCAGCCGAACACAGGTGGGGAACACTGAAGCTTTCTTT. The variable domain in full, with the rest retrieved from reference TRBV5-5 and TRBJ1-1, is DAGVTQSPTHLIKTRGQQVTLRCSPISGHKSVSWYQQVLGQGPQFIFQYYEKEERGRGNFPDRFSARQFPNYSSELNVNALLLGDSALYLCASSRTQVGNTEAFFGQGTRLTVV.

This clonotype has just one count. The gene calls are TRBV6-5 and TRBJ2-2, with unresolved D. Germline V gives CDR1 MNHEY, CDR2 SVGAGI. Deletions cut 5 bases from V and 0 bases from J, with 7 bases between. The CDR3 consists of 14 residues. The CDR3 nucleotides are TGTGCCAGCAGTAGAGAACCGAACACCGGGGAGCTGTTTTTT. Translating it yields CASSREPNTGELFF.

As to this clonotype: Its ends do not fully match the called genes, so a read error is possible. This sequence joins TRBV7-9 and TRBJ2-3; D is ambiguous. Germline V gene sequence: CDR1 SEHNR, CDR2 FQNEAQ (reference sequence). The length of the CDR3 is 13 residues. The CDR3 sequence is CAGSFYYADTQYF. The CDR3 DNA sequence: TGTGCCGGCAGCTTTTACTACGCAGATACGCAGTATTTT.

The rearrangement links TRBV20-1 to TRBJ1-2; maybe TRBD1 (5 bases). V lost 5 bases to trimming and J lost 4 bases, with 14 bases between them. This CDR3 contains 13 residues. Germline CDR1 is DFQATT and CDR2 is SNEGSKA (reference sequence). DNA for the CDR3: TGCAGTGCTGGGCCGGGGGAGAGCTATGGCTACACCTTC. Its translation is CSAGPGESYGYTF.

The chain uses TRBV5-1 and TRBJ2-5; D not certain. V gave up 0 bases and J gave up 1 base, with 10 bases separating them. There are 15 residues in the CDR3. CDR1 is SGHRS and CDR2 is YFSETQ in the germline V gene. The CDR3 protein is CASSLGREPQETQYF. Here the CDR3 DNA reads TGCGCCAGCAGCTTGGGTAGGGAACCCCAAGAGACCCAGTACTTC.

The table lists this clonotype with a few counts. The chain couples TRBV7-8 to TRBJ1-5, with D maybe TRBD1 (5 bases). V gave up 5 bases and J gave up 0 bases, with 11 bases separating them. The germline gives CDR1 SGHVS, CDR2 FQNEAQ. The CDR3 is 15 amino acids. For the CDR3, the DNA is TGTGCCAGCAGCCTACAGGCCCTTAGCAATCAGCCCCAGCATTTT. Amino acid sequence: CASSLQALSNQPQHF.

This clonotype came up many times. The chain is built from TRBV12-3 or TRBV12-4 and TRBJ2-7; D gene uncertain. Trimming cost V 3 bases and J 2 bases, with 14 bases left between them. The length of the CDR3 is 15 residues. CDR3 sequence reads: CASSFSVLMTYEQYF. CDR3 nucleotide sequence: TGTGCCAGCAGTTTCTCCGTATTAATGACCTACGAGCAGTACTTC.

This clonotype was counted at least ten times. One end of the junction varies from germline; a read error may be responsible. V and J are TRBV29-1 and TRBJ2-5; 8 bases map to TRBD2. The CDR3 is 9 residues long. Germline V gives CDR1 SQVTM, CDR2 ANQGSEA. The CDR3 region is CSVMTSVPF. CDR3 DNA sequence: TGCAGCGTTATGACTAGCGTGCCCTTC.

This clonotype was found a few times. This sequence joins TRBV28 and TRBJ2-2; 11 nucleotides align to TRBD1. From germline, CDR1 is MDHEN and CDR2 SYDVKM. This CDR3 comprises 15 residues. Trimming took 2 bases from V and 7 from J; bases not matched to a gene: 3. CDR3 sequence: CASSLSGTGGGELFF. The CDR3 coding sequence is TGTGCCAGCAGTTTAAGTGGGACAGGGGGCGGGGAGCTGTTTTTT.

V and J are TRBV6-2 or TRBV6-3 and TRBJ1-5; D call uncertain. The CDR3 length is 14 residues. CDR1 is MNHEY and CDR2 is SVGEGT in the germline V gene. V dropped 2 bases and J dropped 6 bases, with 11 bases sitting between them. The CDR3 protein is CASSYAGIGQPQHF. The CDR3 DNA reads as TGTGCCAGCAGTTACGCAGGAATTGGTCAGCCCCAGCATTTT.

The sample holds many counts of this clonotype. The chain carries TRBV4-1 and TRBJ2-1; 11 bases are shared with TRBD2. Germline assignment: CDR1 MGHRA and CDR2 YSYEKL. This CDR3 has 17 residues. Germline trimming cut 0 bases from V and 2 bases from J; bases unmatched to any gene: 3. The CDR3 bases are TGCGCCAGCAGCCAAGATAGCGGGGGGGCCCCCTACAATGAGCAGTTCTTC. It is translated as CASSQDSGGAPYNEQFF.

This clonotype was observed a handful of times. The J gene is TRBJ2-3, the V gene TRBV12-3 or TRBV12-4, with D uncertain. The CDR3 spans 12 residues. Deletions cut 1 base from V and 6 bases from J, with 5 bases between. CDR3 sequence reads: CASSLDMDTQYF. DNA of the CDR3: TGTGCCAGCAGTTTAGATATGGATACGCAGTATTTT.

The chain links TRBV4-3 to TRBJ2-1, with 11 bases lining up with TRBD2. This CDR3 spans 17 amino acids. The V segment lost 0 bases and the J segment 9 bases; nucleotides outside the gene matches: 10. Per the germline V gene, CDR1 is LGHNA and CDR2 is YSLEER. CDR3 DNA sequence: TGCGCCAGCAGCCAAGATAGGGGAACTAGCGGGAGTCTTGAGCAGTTCTTC. It encodes CASSQDRGTSGSLEQFF.

The J gene is TRBJ2-1, the V gene TRBV20-1; TRBD2 might be the D (6 bases). This CDR3 comprises 15 residues. V was trimmed by 3 bases and J by 2 bases, leaving 14 bases between them. CDR1 is DFQATT and CDR2 is SNEGSKA in the germline V gene (reference sequence). CDR3 DNA sequence: TGCAGTGCTAGTACGTCAGCGGGCGCCTACAATGAGCAGTTCTTC. Protein sequence: CSASTSAGAYNEQFF.

V gene TRBV12-3 or TRBV12-4 combines with J gene TRBJ2-5; D perhaps matches TRBD1 (6 bases). V lost 7 bases, J lost 2 bases, and 20 bases lay in between. The CDR3 covers 16 residues. The chain's CDR3 is CASISGATAPQETQYF. CDR3 sequence (DNA): TGTGCCAGCATCTCAGGGGCGACAGCTCCTCAAGAGACCCAGTACTTC.

This clonotype was seen ten or more times. The chain links TRBV5-1 to TRBJ2-2, with 7 bases matching TRBD1. Trimming removed 3 bases from V and 4 bases from J; junction bases left unmatched: 9. From germline, CDR1 is SGHRS and CDR2 YFSETQ. This CDR3 is 16 amino acids long. CDR3 amino acids: CASSYLGDSGTGELFF. The CDR3 DNA reads TGCGCCAGCAGCTACCTCGGGGACAGTGGCACCGGGGAGCTGTTTTTT.

There are a few counts of this clonotype. The chain couples TRBV6-5 to TRBJ2-7, with a tentative D call TRBD2 (8 bases). The V gene's germline CDR1 is MNHEY and CDR2 SVGAGI. CDR3 length: 14 residues. The germline V and J ends were trimmed by 2 bases and 7 bases, with 15 bases remaining between them. The DNA for the CDR3 is TGTGCCAGCAGTTACGACAGGGTAGCGGGGGAGCAGTACTTC. It yields the protein CASSYDRVAGEQYF.

This clonotype has just a few counts. The chain joins TRBV12-3 or TRBV12-4 to TRBJ1-1; no clear D gene. Trimming shortened V by 4 bases and J by 0 bases, and 6 bases separated the two germline ends. The CDR3 loop spans 13 amino acids. The CDR3, as DNA: TGTGCCAGCAGTTCGGCTATGAACACTGAAGCTTTCTTT. Translated: CASSSAMNTEAFF.

The chain carries TRBV24-1 and TRBJ1-2; 8 nucleotides line up with TRBD1. The V segment lost 3 bases and the J segment 7 bases; nucleotides outside the gene matches: 6. The germline V gene encodes CDR1 KGHDR and CDR2 SFDVKD. The CDR3 has 14 amino acids. DNA of the CDR3: TGTGCCACCAGTGATGAGACAGGGGTCGGTGGCTACACCTTC. This encodes CATSDETGVGGYTF.

The chain has TRBV24-1 and TRBJ1-5; 8 nucleotides match TRBD1. The CDR3 loop spans 18 amino acids. Germline V gene data show CDR1 as KGHDR and CDR2 as SFDVKD. V shed 4 bases, J shed 0 bases, and the junction held 10 bases outside the gene matches. The CDR3 coding sequence is TGTGCCACCAGTGACTCCGGGCGGACAGGGAATAGCAATCAGCCCCAGCATTTT. Translating it yields CATSDSGRTGNSNQPQHF.

The V gene is TRBV2, the J gene TRBJ1-5, with TRBD1 matching 11 bases. CDR1 SNHLY and CDR2 FYNNEI come from the germline V gene. Trimming took 6 bases from V and 2 from J; bases not matched to a gene: 6. This CDR3 contains 16 residues. CDR3 protein: CASRVDRGQGNQPQHF. DNA of the CDR3: TGTGCCAGCAGAGTGGACAGGGGGCAGGGCAATCAGCCCCAGCATTTT.